The 16 T cell receptor beta chains given below trace back to one sample, sequenced in a study of CD8+CD57+ T cells in acquired aplastic anemia. The use of genomic DNA as template underpinned the TCR beta VDJ and CDR3 profiling. TCRdb redid the calling of the reads with MiXCR, one entry per CDR3 protein. This table holds around 190,000 distinct CDR3 sequences, approximately 60% found once. The sequenced material came from sorted CD4+, CD8+, or CD8+CD57+ T cells (not recorded which) from PBMCs. The receptors derive from a human donor in good health.

As for this clonotype: At one boundary the junction diverges from the germline segment, which might be a read error. The rearrangement uses TRBV20-1 and TRBJ2-7; TRBD2 is a possible D gene (5 bases). The CDR3 extends over 13 amino acids. The germline CDR1 and CDR2 sequences are DFQATT and SNEGSKA (reference sequence). The CDR3 DNA reads TGCCGTGCGTCCGGTACTAGCTCCTACGAGCAGTACTTC. The encoded protein is CRASGTSSYEQYF.

The CDR3 DNA follows: TGTGCCAGCAGCCCGAAACTAGGTACTGGGGCCAACGTCCTGACTTTC. Residues: CASSPKLGTGANVLTF. The V call is TRBV7-3, the J call TRBJ2-6, with TRBD2 as a possible D gene (5 bases). The CDR3 is 16 residues long. V was shortened by 5 bases and J by 2 bases, with 13 bases between the two germline ends. Germline V CDR1 and CDR2: SGHTA, FQGTGA.

This clonotype was picked up one time. The genes are TRBV19 and TRBJ1-5; no firm D call. Germline values: CDR1 LNHDA, CDR2 SQIVND (reference sequence). The CDR3 has 13 residues. The V and J ends lost 9 bases and 4 bases respectively, with 13 bases between them. CDR3 loop: CASRLLGNQPQHF. The CDR3 coding sequence is TGTGCCAGCCGTCTACTGGGTAATCAGCCCCAGCATTTT.

This clonotype was recorded once. This chain uses TRBV20-1 with TRBJ1-5; TRBD1 matches 9 bases. CDR3 length equals 13 residues. The germline V gene encodes CDR1 DFQATT and CDR2 SNEGSKA (reference sequence). V shed 5 bases, J shed 5 bases, and the junction held 4 bases outside the gene matches. Here the CDR3 DNA reads TGCAGTGCTGCTACAGGGGGCGATCAGCCCCAGCATTTT. It codes for CSAATGGDQPQHF.

This clonotype was counted a single time. The J gene is TRBJ1-4, the V gene TRBV2; D remains unclear. Germline CDR1 SNHLY, CDR2 FYNNEI. The CDR3 extends over 14 amino acids. Trimming left V 7 bases short and J 2 bases short, with 11 bases between. The CDR3 DNA reads TGTGCCAGCAAGAGGATAGGGACTAATGAAAAACTGTTTTTT. Protein product: CASKRIGTNEKLFF.

This clonotype was found many times. This chain joins TRBV7-9 and TRBJ2-1; 13 bases agree with TRBD2. The CDR3 is 16 residues long. V trimming: 4 bases; J trimming: 5 bases; junction bases outside the gene matches: 5. Germline-derived CDR1 and CDR2 are SEHNR and FQNEAQ (reference sequence). As DNA, the CDR3 is TGTGCCAGCAGCTCCGGGACTAGCGGGGTGAACAATGAGCAGTTCTTC. It translates to CASSSGTSGVNNEQFF.

The chain carries TRBV19 and TRBJ1-5, with D tentatively TRBD1 (6 bases). Trimming cost V 5 bases and J 6 bases, with 8 bases left between them. The CDR3 length is 12 residues. Germline loops: CDR1 LNHDA, CDR2 SQIVND (reference sequence). DNA of the CDR3: TGTGCCAGTAGTGAACAGGGTCAGCCCCAGCATTTT. The encoded protein is CASSEQGQPQHF.

On this clonotype itself: A junction end diverges from the germline sequence, so it may reflect a read error. V and J are TRBV7-9 and TRBJ2-3; D uncertain. The CDR3 contains 12 residues. CDR1 is SEHNR and CDR2 is FQNEAQ in the germline V gene (reference sequence). DNA for the CDR3: TGTGGCAGCAGCTCTGACACGGATACGCAGTATTTT. Its translation is CGSSSDTDTQYF.

The chain has TRBV15 and TRBJ1-2; D is uncertain. This CDR3 has 12 amino acids. Deletions cut 0 bases from V and 8 bases from J, with 7 bases between. Germline lookup yields CDR1 LNHNV and CDR2 YYDKDF (reference sequence). CDR3 amino acids: CATSREQYGYTF. The CDR3 DNA reads as TGTGCCACCAGCAGAGAACAGTACGGCTACACCTTC.

This clonotype was seen more than once but under ten times. The gene calls are TRBV2 and TRBJ2-3, with 13 bases fitting TRBD2. Germline V lookup: CDR1 SNHLY, CDR2 FYNNEI. The CDR3 contains 17 residues. Trimming cost V 7 bases and J 0 bases; bases outside gene matches: 7. Here the CDR3 reads CASKSGTSGTSTDTQYF. The DNA of the CDR3 is TGTGCCAGCAAGAGCGGGACTAGCGGGACTAGCACAGATACGCAGTATTTT.

This clonotype was counted between two and nine times. The chain employs TRBV7-8 and TRBJ1-6; D is possibly TRBD1 (5 bases). Per germline, CDR1 SGHVS and CDR2 FQNEAQ. The CDR3 totals 14 residues. Trimming left V 5 bases short and J 10 bases short, with 15 bases between. CDR3 protein: CASSLKVQGSPLHF. The CDR3 DNA reads as TGTGCCAGCAGCCTAAAGGTGCAGGGATCACCCCTCCACTTT.

The chain links TRBV15 to TRBJ2-7; 9 bases match TRBD2. Trimming removed 2 bases from V and 6 bases from J; junction bases left unmatched: 5. The CDR3 loop spans 14 amino acids. The germline gives CDR1 LNHNV, CDR2 YYDKDF (reference sequence). The CDR3 DNA reads as TGTGCCACCAGCAGACAAGGACTAGCGAGCGAGCAGTACTTC. Protein sequence: CATSRQGLASEQYF.

The genes are TRBV20-1 and TRBJ1-2, with D unresolved. The CDR3 length is 13 residues. From germline, CDR1 is DFQATT and CDR2 SNEGSKA (reference sequence). V was pared by 0 bases and J by 4 bases, with 9 bases between. As DNA, the CDR3 is TGCAGTGCTAGAGAGGGTTTGGGCTATGGCTACACCTTC. Translating gives CSAREGLGYGYTF.

Notes on this clonotype: This CDR3 is missing its conserved last phenylalanine or tryptophan, likely due to a read error. The DNA is omitted, as the CDR3 cannot be located on it reliably, and the CDR3 follows TCRdb's listing. The V gene is TRBV20-1, the J gene TRBJ1-1. The germline CDR1 and CDR2 sequences are DFQATT and SNEGSKA (reference sequence). The CDR3 numbers 8 amino acids, ends counted. CDR3 region: CSATDNFS.

This clonotype was counted a few times. The chain has TRBV27 and TRBJ2-7; 7 bases agree with TRBD2. V was clipped by 0 bases and J by 1 base; unmatched bases: 12. The CDR3 length is 18 residues. Germline values: CDR1 MNHEY, CDR2 SMNVEV (reference sequence). In DNA, the CDR3 is TGTGCCAGCAGTTTATCGACCCCCCTCGCGGGAGTGTCCTACGAGCAGTACTTC. Protein product: CASSLSTPLAGVSYEQYF.

The rearrangement joins TRBV12-3 or TRBV12-4 to TRBJ1-2; no clear D. The CDR3 is 11 amino acids. V was shortened by 4 bases and J by 7 bases, with 7 bases between the two germline ends. The CDR3 sequence: CASSSAAGYTF. The DNA of the CDR3 is TGTGCCAGCAGTTCGGCCGCTGGCTACACCTTC.